The 20 T cell receptor beta chains presented below share a single source sample, sequenced in a study of blood T cell repertoires in COVID-19. Profiled with immunoSEQ multiplex PCR; TCRdb holds only in-frame clones, not every one. Found here are 85,000 to 95,000 clones, 75% to 95% of them singletons; the top ten hold 3.5% to 4%. The sequenced material came from peripheral blood. These TCRs come from a woman aged 50 to 60 in a cohort sampled during active COVID-19.

The chain recombines TRBV3-1 (or the pseudogene TRBV3-2) with TRBJ1-3; a possible D gene is TRBD1 (5 bases). Trimming took 1 base from V and 2 from J, leaving 24 bases between them. The CDR3 contains 20 residues. Per germline, CDR1 LGHDT and CDR2 YNNKEL (reference sequence). CDR3 region: CASSQAPSGRGFGAGNTIYF. The CDR3 DNA follows: TGTGCCAGCAGCCAAGCTCCCTCGGGTAGGGGCTTCGGCGCTGGAAACACCATATATTTT.

The J gene is TRBJ2-7, the V gene TRBV6-5; D gene uncertain. There are 14 residues in the CDR3. Per germline, CDR1 MNHEY and CDR2 SVGAGI. V lost 5 bases and J lost 1, with 12 bases in between. Here the CDR3 DNA reads TGTGCCAGCAGTACCACAGTTAAATCCTACGAGCAGTACTTC. This gives the protein CASSTTVKSYEQYF.

The chain joins TRBV23-1 to TRBJ2-7; tentative D call: TRBD2 (7 bases). TRBV23-1 is flagged as an ORF with uncertain function. Between the trimmed V and J ends, which lost 11 bases and 6 bases, there was a span of 17 bases. This CDR3 contains 12 residues. The CDR3 sequence is CAPKGGFTEQYF. For the CDR3, the DNA is TGCGCCCCCAAGGGGGGGTTTACCGAGCAGTACTTC.

J is TRBJ2-2 and V is TRBV4-1; D is perhaps TRBD1 (6 bases). The CDR3 extends over 15 amino acids. Germline V gene lookup returns CDR1 MGHRA and CDR2 YSYEKL. Trimming took off 2 bases at V and 3 bases at J, with 10 bases between the two ends. CDR3 region: CASSQPGTYTGELFF. CDR3 DNA: TGCGCCAGCAGCCAACCTGGGACATACACCGGGGAGCTGTTTTTT.

The V gene is TRBV9, the J gene TRBJ1-1; D is undetermined. Deletions cut 2 bases from V and 0 bases from J, with 11 bases between. The length of the CDR3 is 15 residues. Germline V CDR1 and CDR2: SGDLS, YYNGEE. DNA for the CDR3: TGTGCCAGCAGCGTCTTGGGGAGGATGAACACTGAAGCTTTCTTT. The encoded protein is CASSVLGRMNTEAFF.

Only one count was recorded for this clone. The chain joins TRBV5-3 to TRBJ2-7; 8 bases fit TRBD1. TRBV5-3 is designated an ORF whose function remains uncertain. This CDR3 is built from 15 residues. After removal of 0 bases from V and 3 bases from J, the junction contained 5 bases not matched to a gene. The CDR3 nucleotides are TGTGCCAGAAGCTTGGAAGCCGGGACAGGCTACGAGCAGTACTTC. Protein: CARSLEAGTGYEQYF.

This clone was observed once. The J gene is TRBJ2-3, the V gene TRBV19, with TRBD2 matching 7 bases. The CDR3 has 13 amino acids. CDR1 and CDR2 from the germline V gene are LNHDA and SQIVND (reference sequence). Germline trimming cut 10 bases from V and 1 base from J; bases unmatched to any gene: 5. The CDR3 DNA follows: TGTGCCACTGGGGAGGGAGGCACAGATACGCAGTATTTT. It translates to CATGEGGTDTQYF.

V gene TRBV6-2 or TRBV6-3 combines with J gene TRBJ2-1; no clear D gene. The length of the CDR3 is 15 residues. Germline values: CDR1 MNHEY, CDR2 SVGEGT. V was cut by 1 base and J by 5 bases, with 12 bases left in between. This chain's CDR3 is CASSYLRQRDNEQFF. CDR3 in DNA: TGTGCCAGCAGTTACTTGCGACAACGAGACAATGAGCAGTTCTTC.

CDR3 nucleotide sequence: TGTGCCGTAGCAGCGTACTCCTACGAGCAGTACTTC. Amino acid sequence: CAVAAYSYEQYF. V and J are TRBV10-3 and TRBJ2-7, with unresolved D. This CDR3 contains 12 residues. Germline CDR1 ENHRY, CDR2 SYGVKD. The V end was cut by 11 bases, the J end by 0 bases, with 11 bases between.

This clone was counted between two and nine times. The J gene is TRBJ1-5, the V gene TRBV28, with D possibly matching TRBD1 (5 bases). CDR3 length: 15 residues. Germline V gene data show CDR1 as MDHEN and CDR2 as SYDVKM. The ends were cut back, 8 bases at V and 2 bases at J, with 16 bases in the middle. CDR3 in amino acids: CASYEKGVGNQPQHF. DNA of the CDR3: TGTGCCAGCTACGAGAAAGGGGTGGGCAATCAGCCCCAGCATTTT. Complete variable domain (other parts from reference TRBV28 and TRBJ1-5): DVKVTQSSRYLVKRTGEKVFLECVQDMDHENMFWYRQDPGLGLRLIYFSYDVKMKEKGDIPEGYSVSREKKERFSLILESASTNQTSMYLCASYEKGVGNQPQHFGDGTRLSIL.

The genes are TRBV18 and TRBJ2-1, with TRBD2 identical over 10 bases. With V trimmed by 0 bases and J by 5 bases, 10 bases remained unmatched. From germline, CDR1 is KGHSH and CDR2 LQKENI. This CDR3 has 18 residues. The CDR3 DNA is TGTGCCAGCTCACCACCCGGGTTTAGCGGGAGGTCCCACAATGAGCAGTTCTTC. Translation: CASSPPGFSGRSHNEQFF.

V is TRBV28 and J is TRBJ2-1, with 10 nucleotides matching TRBD2. Germline CDR1 reads MDHEN; CDR2 reads SYDVKM. V gave up 4 bases and J gave up 1 base; unmatched junction bases: 4. This CDR3 comprises 16 residues. The CDR3 bases are TGTGCCAGCAGTTCCCATAGCGGGGGGTCCTACAATGAGCAGTTCTTC. Translated, it gives CASSSHSGGSYNEQFF. Using reference TRBV28 and TRBJ2-1 for the parts outside the CDR3, the full variable domain is DVKVTQSSRYLVKRTGEKVFLECVQDMDHENMFWYRQDPGLGLRLIYFSYDVKMKEKGDIPEGYSVSREKKERFSLILESASTNQTSMYLCASSSHSGGSYNEQFFGPGTRLTVL.

The V gene is TRBV11-2, the J gene TRBJ1-1; D remains unclear. Trimming shortened V by 4 bases and J by 3 bases, and 15 bases separated the two germline ends. CDR1 is SGHAT, CDR2 FQNNGV, per germline. The CDR3 spans 15 residues. The CDR3 region is CASSSFGVGDTEAFF. CDR3 nucleotides: TGTGCCAGCAGCTCGTTTGGGGTCGGGGACACTGAAGCTTTCTTT.

With regard to this clone: Other DNA variants within this sample encode the same CDR3. The rearrangement links TRBV19 to TRBJ1-6; the match to TRBD1 covers 9 bases. Germline CDR1 reads LNHDA; CDR2 reads SQIVND (reference sequence). Trimming took 4 bases from V and 7 from J; bases not matched to a gene: 8. The CDR3 loop spans 16 amino acids. CDR3 sequence reads: CASSTRTGERNSPLHF. CDR3 DNA: TGTGCCAGTAGTACCCGGACAGGGGAGAGGAATTCACCCCTCCACTTT. The entire variable domain, with the rest obtained from reference TRBV19 and TRBJ1-6, is as follows: DGGITQSPKYLFRKEGQNVTLSCEQNLNHDAMYWYRQDPGQGLRLIYYSQIVNDFQKGDIAEGYSVSREKKESFPLTVTSAQKNPTAFYLCASSTRTGERNSPLHFGNGTRLTVT.

V and J are TRBV15 and TRBJ2-1, with 13 bases identical to TRBD2. CDR3 length: 17 amino acids. Germline-derived CDR1 and CDR2 are LNHNV and YYDKDF (reference sequence). V shed 4 bases, J shed 7 bases, and the junction held 10 bases outside the gene matches. CDR3 in DNA: TGTGCCACCAGCATATATGGGACTAGCGGGAAGTTAAATGAGCAGTTCTTC. It codes for CATSIYGTSGKLNEQFF.

The rearrangement joins TRBV7-3 to TRBJ2-7; 8 bases align to TRBD1. Trimming took 5 bases from V and 3 from J; bases not matched to a gene: 3. The CDR3 loop spans 13 amino acids. The germline V gene has CDR1 SGHTA and CDR2 FQGTGA. The CDR3 loop reads CASSPGTGYEQYF. The CDR3, as DNA: TGTGCCAGCAGCCCCGGGACAGGCTACGAGCAGTACTTC.

This sequence joins TRBV28 and TRBJ2-7; D possibly corresponds to TRBD1 (8 bases). Germline CDR1 reads MDHEN; CDR2 reads SYDVKM. This CDR3 region has 15 residues. Deletions cut 5 bases from V and 2 bases from J, with 16 bases between. The CDR3 protein is CASSEGGTGAYEQYF. CDR3 nucleotide sequence: TGTGCCAGCAGTGAGGGGGGGACAGGAGCCTACGAGCAGTACTTC.

The V and J genes are TRBV18 and TRBJ1-1; no clear D. The germline V gene has CDR1 KGHSH and CDR2 LQKENI. This CDR3 has 12 amino acids. Trimming shortened V by 4 bases and J by 3 bases, and 6 bases separated the two germline ends. CDR3 loop: CASSLSYTEAFF. As DNA, the CDR3 is TGTGCCAGCTCACTGAGTTACACTGAAGCTTTCTTT.

The chain couples TRBV3-1 (or the pseudogene TRBV3-2) to TRBJ1-4; unclear D gene. The CDR3 extends over 16 amino acids. The ends were cut back, 1 base at V and 4 bases at J, with 13 bases in the middle. Germline CDR1 and CDR2: LGHDT and YNNKEL (reference sequence). The CDR3 here is CASSQGADGVNEKLFF. The DNA of the CDR3 is TGTGCCAGCAGCCAAGGCGCCGACGGAGTTAATGAAAAACTGTTTTTT.

The V call is TRBV19, the J call TRBJ2-3; 9 bases fit TRBD2. Per the germline V gene, CDR1 is LNHDA and CDR2 is SQIVND (reference sequence). The J segment lost 10 bases and the V segment lost 5 bases, leaving 10 bases of the junction unmatched. The CDR3 totals 14 residues. CDR3 DNA sequence: TGTGCCAGTAGTGTCCAGGGACTAGCTGGAGCGCAGTATTTT. The encoded protein is CASSVQGLAGAQYF.